The T cell receptor beta chain under discussion was sequenced for a study of cytomegalovirus exposure and HLA in healthy donors. Regarding the study as a whole: Later on, a genetic analysis was performed. It linked a missense variant in DCLRE1C with V- and J-gene trimming of TCR beta. Later on, an analysis showed TCR association rates differing by HLA locus, with DRB1 the most and HLA-C the fewest.

From germline, CDR1 is KGHSH and CDR2 LQKENI. The CDR3 spans 15 residues. Trimming left V 3 bases short and J 4 bases short, with 15 bases between. Regarding donors, all were healthy bone marrow donors. Amplification used 60 Vbeta primers and 13 Jbeta primers. In the original analysis: Counted up in a later analysis, unique TCR beta chains came to about 83 million, with about 9.9 million shared. Generated by immunoSEQ multiplex PCR, the TCRdb table keeps only in-frame clones and is missing some. V and J calls plus clone size are reproduced from that table; the DNA served to infer D and trimming. The sample has under 55,000 clones, around 81% seen once; the top ten hold 7% to 10%. For this clone: The antigen remains undetermined.

The V and J genes are TRBV18 and TRBJ1-1; D may be TRBD1 (5 bases). Sequencing used PBMCs. The TCR sequence derives from a young man in good health and CMV-seropositive. The CDR3 loop reads CASSPAYGGGTEAFF. The DNA of the CDR3 is TGTGCCAGCTCACCCGCCTACGGGGGAGGCACTGAAGCTTTCTTT.